Sequencing of this T cell receptor beta chain was carried out in a study of beta chain features in type 1 diabetes. Sorting that relied on CD45RO/CCR7/CD25/CD127/CD95/CD27 yielded CD4+ naive, central memory, regulatory and stem cell-like memory cells. General study findings and limits: Individuals with type 1 diabetes displayed fewer insertions and more deletions at VDJ junctions. TCRB CDR3s were moderately but significantly shorter in Type 1 diabetes patients in all four CD4+ subsets.

As to this clone: As yet, its antigen is unknown.

Isolated RNA was reverse transcribed in full, so expressed TCRB transcripts were sequenced. Clones were read by immunoSEQ multiplex PCR, and TCRdb kept only the in-frame ones, dropping some. The table records 500,000 to 650,000 clones, about an eighth of them present only once. The clonotype was recovered from a man aged 25 to 40 with type 1 diabetes. Sequencing was carried out using naive CD4+ T cells from blood.

The CDR3 loop is CAISDRDRGSTGELFF. CDR3 nucleotide sequence: TGTGCCATCAGCGACCGGGACAGGGGTTCCACCGGGGAGCTGTTTTTT. The chain joins TRBV10-3 to TRBJ2-2, with 10 bases matching TRBD1. From germline, CDR1 is ENHRY and CDR2 SYGVKD. J was trimmed by 4 bases and V by 6 bases; bases with no gene match: 8. This CDR3 has 16 residues.